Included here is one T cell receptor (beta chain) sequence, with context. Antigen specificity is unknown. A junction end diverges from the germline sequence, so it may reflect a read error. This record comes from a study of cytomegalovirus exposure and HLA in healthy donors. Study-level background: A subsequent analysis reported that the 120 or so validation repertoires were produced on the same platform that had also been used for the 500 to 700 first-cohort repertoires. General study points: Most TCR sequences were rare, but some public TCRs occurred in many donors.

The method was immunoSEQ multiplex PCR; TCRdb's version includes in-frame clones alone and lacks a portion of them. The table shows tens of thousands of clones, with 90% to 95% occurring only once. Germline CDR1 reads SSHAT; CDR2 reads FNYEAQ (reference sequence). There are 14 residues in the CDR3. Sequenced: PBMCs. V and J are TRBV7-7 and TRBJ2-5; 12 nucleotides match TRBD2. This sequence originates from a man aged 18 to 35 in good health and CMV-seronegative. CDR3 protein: CASSQTSGGGTQYF. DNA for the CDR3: TGTGCTAGCAGCCAGACTAGCGGGGGAGGGACCCAGTACTTC.